There are many counts of the clone carrying this TCR beta chain. The sample comes from a study of early T cells in non-severe SARS-CoV-2 infection. Whole-study context: The authors sequenced bulk RNA from unsorted whole blood, leaving chains unpaired.

TCRdb recomputed calls from the 5' RACE reads with MiXCR, one row per CDR3 protein. The data show 30,000 to 45,000 distinct CDR3 sequences, with 5.8% seen just once and approximately 24% held by the top ten. Sequenced material: whole blood. This TCR came from an adult who was a healthcare worker with PCR-confirmed SARS-CoV-2 infection or an uninfected control (not recorded which).

The CDR3 DNA reads TGTGCCAGCAGCCCACACCGGGACTTCGTTTTCTTC. Amino acids: CASSPHRDFVFF. V and J are TRBV9 and TRBJ2-1, with a weak D call TRBD2 (6 bases). Deletions cut 4 bases from V and 16 bases from J, with 18 bases between. There are 12 residues in the CDR3. Germline V gives CDR1 SGDLS, CDR2 YYNGEE.